Given below is one T cell receptor beta chain in context. Its target is not known. These data originate in a study of cytomegalovirus exposure and HLA in healthy donors. Points from the study as a whole: Sequencing artifact likely explains a cluster of highly shared sequence variants.

Both 60 Vbeta primers and 13 Jbeta primers went into the PCR. Sequencing used immunoSEQ multiplex PCR; TCRdb keeps in-frame clones, though not all of them. The data show about 110,000 clones, just under 70% seen once. The receptor was derived from a woman in her 70s in good health and CMV-seropositive. What was sequenced was PBMCs.

For the CDR3, the DNA is TGCGCCAGCAGCGCCTCAGGGGGTTCCGGGGAGCTGTTTTTT. Its translation: CASSASGGSGELFF. The V and J genes are TRBV5-1 and TRBJ2-2; 7 bases align to TRBD1. The CDR3 length is 14 residues. Germline V gene data show CDR1 as SGHRS and CDR2 as YFSETQ. The V segment lost 4 bases and the J segment 6 bases; nucleotides outside the gene matches: 6.